The clone carrying this T cell receptor (beta chain) was observed a handful of times. The antigen remains undetermined. The sample belongs to a study of molecular identifiers for immune sequencing clone quantification. The study's findings and limits: Barcode collisions between identical TCR molecules could shrink estimates of highly expanded clone sizes. Detecting spiked Jurkat TCR RNA from one cell among approximately 1 million naive cells was reportedly possible.

MiXCR, applied by TCRdb to the PCR reads, yields one record per CDR3 protein. The sample contains roughly 630,000 distinct CDR3 sequences, around 25% of which appear only once. The CDR3 length is 14 residues. Trimming took off 3 bases at V and 3 bases at J, with 9 bases between the two ends. The V gene's germline CDR1 is MNHEY and CDR2 SMNVEV (reference sequence). The source material was naive CD8+ T cells from blood, with Jurkat cell RNA spiked in. As for subset: FACS-sorted CD8+CD4-CCR7+CD45RA+ naive T cells. The sequence was collected from a human donor in good health. Some libraries in this study had Jurkat cell RNA spiked in. This sequence joins TRBV27 and TRBJ1-5, with D hard to call. This CDR3 is CASSFSFSNQPQHF. DNA of the CDR3: TGTGCCAGCAGTTTCTCTTTTTCCAATCAGCCCCAGCATTTT.